Listed below are T cell receptor beta chains from one sample, sequenced in a study of cytomegalovirus exposure and HLA in healthy donors. This table comes from immunoSEQ multiplex PCR, and its TCRdb copy is limited to in-frame clones, with some not included. The sample has almost 200,000 clones; around 80% are singletons. Specimen: PBMCs. These receptors were obtained from a woman aged 25 to 39 in good health and CMV-seropositive. Each CDR3 is given with its conserved first and last residue. The D gene is left open where the match is weak. Some rows mark clone size as missing; the rest say once, few, many or name a class of expanded clone.

>.|TRBJ2-2|15|.|TRBV4-2
CASSQDLTVPGELFF
TGTGCCAGCAGCCAAGATCTGACAGTTCCCGGGGAGCTGTTTTTT
>.|TRBJ2-1|14|.|TRBV10-3
CAISYSGVSNEQFF
TGTGCCATCAGTTATTCGGGAGTGTCCAATGAGCAGTTCTTC
>.|TRBJ2-1|14|.|TRBV5-4
CASSLKKGVGEQFF
TGTGCCAGCAGCTTAAAAAAGGGAGTTGGGGAGCAGTTCTTC
>.|TRBJ2-5|15|TRBD1|TRBV5-1
CASSSLTGAQETQYF
TGCGCCAGCAGCTCACTGACAGGGGCTCAAGAGACCCAGTACTTC
>.|TRBJ1-5|14|.|TRBV30
CAWSVHPSGQPQHF
TGTGCCTGGAGTGTACACCCGAGCGGACAGCCCCAGCATTTT
>.|TRBJ2-3|19|TRBD1|TRBV7-9
CASSTYPGQGAWGTDTQYF
TGTGCCAGCAGCACCTATCCGGGACAGGGGGCTTGGGGCACAGATACGCAGTATTTT
>.|TRBJ2-7|13|.|TRBV6-6
CASSPPGAEKQYF
TGTGCCAGCAGCCCTCCAGGTGCTGAGAAGCAGTACTTC
>.|TRBJ2-7|13|TRBD2|TRBV10-3
CAISLAGGGEQYF
TGTGCCATCAGCCTAGCGGGAGGGGGTGAGCAGTACTTC
>.|TRBJ1-1|14|.|TRBV27
CASSPRGERSEAFF
TGTGCCAGCAGTCCCCGGGGAGAAAGGTCTGAAGCTTTCTTT
>few|TRBJ2-4|19|.|TRBV4-2
CASSQDTAGGTIAKNIQYF
TGTGCCAGCAGCCAAGATACAGCGGGTGGAACCATAGCCAAAAACATTCAGTACTTC
>.|TRBJ2-2|16|TRBD2|TRBV11-2
CASSSGRGPRAGELFF
TGTGCCAGCAGTTCAGGGAGGGGTCCGCGGGCCGGGGAGCTGTTTTTT
>.|TRBJ2-7|14|.|TRBV27
CASSLGSGFYEQYF
TGTGCCAGCAGTTTAGGTTCCGGGTTCTACGAGCAGTACTTC
>.|TRBJ1-2|14|TRBD1|TRBV18
CASSPVGQDYGYTF
TGTGCCAGCTCACCGGTTGGACAGGACTATGGCTACACCTTC
>.|TRBJ2-5|16|TRBD1|TRBV5-1
CASSCGGTGPWETQYF
TGCGCCAGCAGCTGCGGAGGGACAGGGCCATGGGAGACCCAGTACTTC
>.|TRBJ2-5|16|TRBD2|TRBV28
CASSMGLAGGSETQYF
TGTGCCAGCAGTATGGGACTAGCGGGGGGTTCAGAGACCCAGTACTTC
>.|TRBJ2-7|16|TRBD1|TRBV7-6
CASSRRQGGRLHEQYF
TGTGCCAGCAGCCGACGACAGGGGGGGAGGTTGCACGAGCAGTACTTC
>.|TRBJ2-7|15|.|TRBV4-3
CASSQERSPAYEQYF
TGCGCCAGCAGCCAAGAGAGGTCACCGGCCTACGAGCAGTACTTC
>.|TRBJ2-6|15|.|TRBV6-1
CASSAASSGANVLTF
TGTGCCAGCAGTGCCGCGAGCTCTGGGGCCAACGTCCTGACTTTC
>.|TRBJ2-7|15|TRBD2|TRBV6-5
CASSREGGPAYEQYF
TGTGCCAGCAGTCGGGAGGGAGGACCTGCCTACGAGCAGTACTTC
>.|TRBJ1-2|14|.|TRBV7-9
CASSLVRTAIGYTF
TGTGCCAGCAGCTTAGTACGGACAGCCATAGGCTACACCTTC
>few|TRBJ2-3|14|.|TRBV6-5
CASSYFEGTDTQYF
TGTGCCAGCAGTTACTTTGAGGGCACAGATACGCAGTATTTT
>.|TRBJ2-1|15|.|TRBV7-9
CASSPTGTPRDEQFF
TGTGCCAGCAGCCCAACCGGGACTCCGCGCGATGAGCAGTTCTTC
>.|TRBJ2-7|13|TRBD2|TRBV5-6
CASKTSGDYEQYF
TGTGCCAGCAAGACTAGCGGGGATTACGAGCAGTACTTC
>.|TRBJ2-7|15|TRBD1|TRBV18
CASSTLQGREYEQYF
TGTGCCAGCTCAACGTTACAGGGGAGAGAGTACGAGCAGTACTTC
>.|TRBJ2-3|18|TRBD1|TRBV25-1
CASSEGVWSGGSPDTQYF
TGTGCCAGCAGTGAAGGCGTATGGTCAGGGGGTTCTCCAGATACGCAGTATTTT
>.|TRBJ1-5|14|.|TRBV27
CASSLWPSNQPQHF
TGTGCCAGCAGTTTATGGCCTTCCAATCAGCCCCAGCATTTT
>once|TRBJ2-7|15|TRBD2|TRBV27
CASRIAGGRSYEQYF
TGTGCCAGCAGGATAGCGGGAGGGAGATCCTACGAGCAGTACTTC
>.|TRBJ2-3|20|TRBD2|TRBV19
CASTRRASGNSLLGTDTQYF
TGTGCCAGTACCCGAAGGGCTAGCGGGAACAGCCTACTAGGCACAGATACGCAGTATTTT
>.|TRBJ1-2|15|TRBD1|TRBV27
CASSFYNRGRGGYTF
TGTGCCAGCAGTTTCTACAACAGGGGGCGAGGGGGCTACACCTTC
>once|TRBJ2-1|15|TRBD2|TRBV27
CASSNIAGYYNEQFF
TGTGCCAGCAGCAATATAGCGGGATACTACAATGAGCAGTTCTTC
>.|TRBJ2-7|17|TRBD2|TRBV4-2
CASSQGTSGGASYEQYF
TGTGCCAGCAGCCAAGGGACTAGCGGGGGGGCCTCCTACGAGCAGTACTTC
>.|TRBJ2-1|13|.|TRBV10-3
CAISEGAHNEQFF
TGTGCCATCAGTGAGGGGGCCCACAATGAGCAGTTCTTC
>.|TRBJ2-7|10|.|TRBV20-1
CSAREAEQYF
TGCAGTGCTAGAGAAGCGGAGCAGTACTTC
>once|TRBJ1-4|15|TRBD1|TRBV5-1
CASSGSGTGNEKLFF
TGCGCCAGCAGCGGGTCAGGGACAGGGAATGAAAAACTGTTTTTT
>few|TRBJ2-2|16|TRBD1|TRBV5-4
CASLRRAGGYTGELFF
TGTGCCAGCCTACGTAGGGCAGGGGGCTATACCGGGGAGCTGTTTTTT
>.|TRBJ2-3|16|.|TRBV7-2
CASQGLGGGRTDTQYF
TGTGCCAGCCAAGGATTGGGAGGTGGGAGGACAGATACGCAGTATTTT
>.|TRBJ1-2|15|TRBD1|TRBV7-9
CASSLAAGGRYGYTF
TGTGCCAGCAGCTTAGCGGCAGGGGGGCGATATGGCTACACCTTC
>.|TRBJ2-5|15|.|TRBV11-2
CASSLIGGLQEAQYF
TGTGCCAGCAGCTTAATCGGGGGGCTCCAAGAGGCCCAGTACTTC
>.|TRBJ2-1|15|.|TRBV7-9
CASSLNRERGNEQFF
TGTGCCAGCAGCCTAAACAGGGAGAGGGGCAATGAGCAGTTCTTC
>.|TRBJ2-5|19|TRBD2|TRBV29-1
CSVAMSGTSHHLWKETQYF
TGCAGCGTTGCTATGTCCGGGACTAGCCATCACCTTTGGAAGGAGACCCAGTACTTC
>.|TRBJ1-1|13|TRBD1|TRBV10-3
CAIRDNRDREAFF
TGTGCCATCAGGGATAACCGGGACAGGGAAGCTTTCTTT
>.|TRBJ1-1|14|.|TRBV2
CASSARVRNTEAFF
TGTGCCAGCAGTGCCCGGGTCCGGAACACTGAAGCTTTCTTT
>.|TRBJ2-7|14|.|TRBV15
CATSRDPRGYEQYF
TGTGCCACCAGCAGAGACCCTAGAGGGTACGAGCAGTACTTC
>.|TRBJ2-1|13|.|TRBV7-9
CASSLEPSTEQFF
TGTGCCAGCAGCTTAGAACCTAGTACTGAGCAGTTCTTC
>.|TRBJ2-1|15|TRBD1|TRBV6-4
CASSDGTGTYNEQFF
TGTGCCAGCAGTGACGGGACAGGGACCTACAATGAGCAGTTCTTC
>.|TRBJ1-2|13|TRBD1|TRBV30
CAWSSTGDYGYTF
TGTGCCTGGTCTTCGACAGGGGACTATGGCTACACCTTC
>.|TRBJ2-7|15|.|TRBV6-1
CASSEGSGLLGEQYF
TGTGCCAGCAGTGAAGGATCCGGACTTTTGGGGGAGCAGTACTTC
>.|TRBJ1-3|15|TRBD1|TRBV6-5
CASSPGQGGPNTIYF
TGTGCCAGCAGTCCCGGACAGGGGGGCCCAAACACCATATATTTT
>.|TRBJ2-1|17|.|TRBV27
CASSLSAALEGDNEQFF
TGTGCCAGCAGTTTAAGTGCAGCCCTAGAGGGGGACAATGAGCAGTTCTTC
>.|TRBJ2-2|16|.|TRBV6-6
CASSYSPAWKAGELFF
TGTGCCAGCAGTTACTCCCCAGCGTGGAAGGCCGGGGAGCTGTTTTTT
>.|TRBJ1-2|14|TRBD1|TRBV29-1
CSVDSTGFNYGYTF
TGCAGCGTTGATTCGACAGGGTTTAACTATGGCTACACCTTC
>.|TRBJ2-7|17|TRBD2|TRBV9
CASSGSLLAEDPYEQYF
TGTGCCAGCAGCGGCAGCCTTCTAGCGGAGGACCCCTACGAGCAGTACTTC
>few|TRBJ2-2|13|.|TRBV11-2
CASSLVGAGELFF
TGTGCCAGCAGCTTAGTCGGGGCCGGGGAGCTGTTTTTT